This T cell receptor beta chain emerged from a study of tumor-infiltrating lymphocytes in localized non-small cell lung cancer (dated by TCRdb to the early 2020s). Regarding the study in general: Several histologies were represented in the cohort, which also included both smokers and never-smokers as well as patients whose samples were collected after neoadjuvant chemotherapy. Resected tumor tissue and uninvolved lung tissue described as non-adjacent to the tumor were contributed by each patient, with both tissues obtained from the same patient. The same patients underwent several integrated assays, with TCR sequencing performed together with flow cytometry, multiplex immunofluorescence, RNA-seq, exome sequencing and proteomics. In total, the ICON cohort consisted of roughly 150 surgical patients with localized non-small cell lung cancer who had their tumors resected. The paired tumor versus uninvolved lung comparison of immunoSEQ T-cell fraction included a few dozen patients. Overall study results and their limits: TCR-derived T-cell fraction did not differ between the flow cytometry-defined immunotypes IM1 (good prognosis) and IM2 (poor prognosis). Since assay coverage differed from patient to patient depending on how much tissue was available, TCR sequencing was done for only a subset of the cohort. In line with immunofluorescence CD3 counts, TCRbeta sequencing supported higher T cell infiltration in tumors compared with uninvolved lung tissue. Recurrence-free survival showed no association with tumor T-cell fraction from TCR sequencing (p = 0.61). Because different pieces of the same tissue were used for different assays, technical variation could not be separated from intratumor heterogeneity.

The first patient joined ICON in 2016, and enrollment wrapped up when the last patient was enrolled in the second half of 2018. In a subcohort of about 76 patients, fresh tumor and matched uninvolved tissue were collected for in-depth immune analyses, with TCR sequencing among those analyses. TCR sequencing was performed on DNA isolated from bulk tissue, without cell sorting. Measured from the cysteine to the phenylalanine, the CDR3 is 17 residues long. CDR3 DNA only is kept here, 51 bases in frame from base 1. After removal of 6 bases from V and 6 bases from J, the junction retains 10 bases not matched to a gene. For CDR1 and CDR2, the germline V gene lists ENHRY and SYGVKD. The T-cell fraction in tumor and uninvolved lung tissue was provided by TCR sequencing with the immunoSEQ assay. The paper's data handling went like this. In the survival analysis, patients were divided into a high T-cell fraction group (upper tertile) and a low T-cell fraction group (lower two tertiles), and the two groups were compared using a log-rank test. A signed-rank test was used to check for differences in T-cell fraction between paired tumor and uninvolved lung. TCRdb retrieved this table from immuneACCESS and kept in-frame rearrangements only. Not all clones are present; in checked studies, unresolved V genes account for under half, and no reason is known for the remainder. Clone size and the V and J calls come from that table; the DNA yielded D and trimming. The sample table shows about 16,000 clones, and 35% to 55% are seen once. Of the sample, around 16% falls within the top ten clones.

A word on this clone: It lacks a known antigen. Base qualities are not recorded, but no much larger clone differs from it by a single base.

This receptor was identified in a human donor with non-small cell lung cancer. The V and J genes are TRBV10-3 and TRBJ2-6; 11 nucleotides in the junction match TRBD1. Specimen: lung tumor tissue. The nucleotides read TGTGCCATCAGCCCTCCCGGGACAGGGGGTGAGGCCAACGTCCTGACTTTC. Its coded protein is CAISPPGTGGEANVLTF.